The sequence of this TCR beta chain was determined in a study of long-term antiretroviral therapy in people with HIV. The CDR3 is made up of 14 amino acids. CDR1 and CDR2 from the germline V gene are SGHRS and YFSETQ. V lost 4 bases to trimming and J lost 7 bases; unmatched junction nucleotides: 5. Samples were assayed with immunoSEQ v3.0 at survey level. Measured with immunoSEQ multiplex PCR; TCRdb has only the in-frame clones, and not every one. Of over 15,000 clones in the sample, 80% to 90% are singletons; the top ten hold 8.5% to 9.5%. The sequenced sample was unsorted PBMCs, obtained 0.3 years after starting antiretroviral therapy. The source is a man aged 18-30 years with HIV. The chain is built from TRBV5-1 and TRBJ1-6, with 7 bases fitting TRBD1. CDR3 sequence reads: CASSVGTENSPLHF. CDR3 bases: TGCGCCAGCAGCGTGGGGACAGAGAATTCACCCCTCCACTTT.